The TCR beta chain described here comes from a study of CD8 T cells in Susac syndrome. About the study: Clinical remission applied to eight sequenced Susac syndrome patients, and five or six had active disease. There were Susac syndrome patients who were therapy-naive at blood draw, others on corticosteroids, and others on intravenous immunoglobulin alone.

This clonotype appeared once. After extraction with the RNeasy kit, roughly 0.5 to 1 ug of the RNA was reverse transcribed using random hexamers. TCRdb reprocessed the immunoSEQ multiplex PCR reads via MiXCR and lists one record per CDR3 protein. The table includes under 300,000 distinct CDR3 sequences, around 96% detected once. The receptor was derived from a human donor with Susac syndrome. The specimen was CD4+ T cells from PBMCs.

The CDR3 reads CATSRDGQETQYF. As DNA, the CDR3 is TGTGCCACCAGCAGGGACGGGCAGGAGACCCAGTACTTC. The V and J genes are TRBV15 and TRBJ2-5, with no clear D. The CDR3 loop spans 13 amino acids. V was cut by 3 bases and J by 5 bases, with 10 bases left in between. Germline-derived CDR1 and CDR2 are LNHNV and YYDKDF (reference sequence). Drawing the rest from reference TRBV15 and TRBJ2-5, the complete variable domain is DAMVIQNPRYQVTQFGKPVTLSCSQTLNHNVMYWYQQKSSQAPKLLFHYYDKDFNNEADTPDNFQSRRPNTSFCFLDIRSPGLGDTAMYLCATSRDGQETQYFGPGTRLLVL.